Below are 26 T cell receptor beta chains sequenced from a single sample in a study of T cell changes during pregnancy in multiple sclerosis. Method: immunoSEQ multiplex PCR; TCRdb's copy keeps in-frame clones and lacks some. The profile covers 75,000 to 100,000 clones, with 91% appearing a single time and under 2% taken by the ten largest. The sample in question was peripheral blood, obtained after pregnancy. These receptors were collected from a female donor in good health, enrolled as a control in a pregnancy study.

CDR3 bases: TGTGCCAGCAAGGAGCGGGGGCGGGGGTGGAATGAGCAGTTCTTC. It specifies CASKERGRGWNEQFF. The J gene is TRBJ2-1, the V gene TRBV27; 8 positions agree with TRBD2. J lost 7 bases, V lost 7 bases, and 12 bases had no gene match. CDR1 MNHEY and CDR2 SMNVEV come from the germline V gene (reference sequence). The CDR3 contains 15 residues.

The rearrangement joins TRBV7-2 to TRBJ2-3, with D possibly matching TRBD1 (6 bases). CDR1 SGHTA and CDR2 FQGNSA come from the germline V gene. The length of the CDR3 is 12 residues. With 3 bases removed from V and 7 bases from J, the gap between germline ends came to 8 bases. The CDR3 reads CASSFQGHTQYF. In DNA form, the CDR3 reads TGTGCCAGCAGCTTCCAGGGGCATACGCAGTATTTT.

DNA of the CDR3: TGTGCCAGCAGCTTGGATACAGGGGTACGAGAGACCCAGTACTTC. Translating gives CASSLDTGVRETQYF. The gene calls are TRBV5-4 and TRBJ2-5; TRBD1 agrees at 7 bases. The junction had 6 bases not matched to a gene; V was cut back by 0 bases and J by 4 bases. The CDR3 consists of 15 residues. From germline, CDR1 is SGHNT and CDR2 YYREEE (reference sequence).

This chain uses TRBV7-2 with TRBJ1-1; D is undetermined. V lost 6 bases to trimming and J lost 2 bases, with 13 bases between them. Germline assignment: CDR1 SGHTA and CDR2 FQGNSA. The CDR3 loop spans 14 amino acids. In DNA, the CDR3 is TGTGCCAGCAGTTTTAAAGGCGGCAACACTGAAGCTTTCTTT. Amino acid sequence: CASSFKGGNTEAFF.

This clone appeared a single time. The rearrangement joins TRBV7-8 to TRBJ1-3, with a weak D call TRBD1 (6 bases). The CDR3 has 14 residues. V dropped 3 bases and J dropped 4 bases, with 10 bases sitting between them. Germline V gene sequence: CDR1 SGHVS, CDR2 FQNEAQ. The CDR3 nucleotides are TGTGCCAGCAGCTTCCCAGGGGTCGGAAACACCATATATTTT. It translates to CASSFPGVGNTIYF.

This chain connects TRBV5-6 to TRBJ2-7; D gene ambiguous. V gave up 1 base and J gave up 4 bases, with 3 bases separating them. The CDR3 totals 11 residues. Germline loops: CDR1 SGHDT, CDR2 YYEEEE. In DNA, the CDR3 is TGTGCCAGCAGCTTGCAATACGAGCAGTACTTC. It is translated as CASSLQYEQYF.

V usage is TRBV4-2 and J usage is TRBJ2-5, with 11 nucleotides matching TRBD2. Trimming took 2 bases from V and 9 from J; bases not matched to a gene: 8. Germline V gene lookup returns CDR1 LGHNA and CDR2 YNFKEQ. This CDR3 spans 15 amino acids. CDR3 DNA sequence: TGTGCCAGCAGCCAATTTAGCGGGGGGGCCGGGGCCCAGTACTTC. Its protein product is CASSQFSGGAGAQYF.

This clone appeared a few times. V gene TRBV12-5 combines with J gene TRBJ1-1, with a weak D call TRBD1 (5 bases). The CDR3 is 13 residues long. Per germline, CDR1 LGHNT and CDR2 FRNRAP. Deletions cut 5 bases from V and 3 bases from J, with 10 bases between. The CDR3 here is CASGQGGDTEAFF. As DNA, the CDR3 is TGTGCTAGTGGTCAAGGAGGGGACACTGAAGCTTTCTTT.

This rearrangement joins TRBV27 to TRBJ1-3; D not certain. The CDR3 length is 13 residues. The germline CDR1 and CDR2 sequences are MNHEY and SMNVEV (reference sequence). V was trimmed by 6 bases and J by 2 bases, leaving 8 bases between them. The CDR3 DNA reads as TGTGCCAGCAGCCGAGGGCCTGGAAACACCATATATTTT. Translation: CASSRGPGNTIYF.

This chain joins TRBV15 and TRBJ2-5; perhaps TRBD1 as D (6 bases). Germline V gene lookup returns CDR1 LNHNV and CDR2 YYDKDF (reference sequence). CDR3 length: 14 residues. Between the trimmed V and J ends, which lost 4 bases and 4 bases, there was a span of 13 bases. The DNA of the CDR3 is TGTGCCACCAGCATCGACAGGCGCGGAGAGACCCAGTACTTC. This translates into CATSIDRRGETQYF.

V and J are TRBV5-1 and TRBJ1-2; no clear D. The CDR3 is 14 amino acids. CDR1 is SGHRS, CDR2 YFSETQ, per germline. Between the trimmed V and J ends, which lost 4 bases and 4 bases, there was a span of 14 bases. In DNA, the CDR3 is TGCGCCAGCAGCGCAGGTAGTCTGCGCTATGGCTACACCTTC. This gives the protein CASSAGSLRYGYTF.

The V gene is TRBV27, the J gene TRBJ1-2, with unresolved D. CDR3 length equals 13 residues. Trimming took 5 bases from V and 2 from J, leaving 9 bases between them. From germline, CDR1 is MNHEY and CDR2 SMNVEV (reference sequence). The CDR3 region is CASSLRSNYGYTF. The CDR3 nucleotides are TGTGCCAGCAGTCTTCGGAGCAACTATGGCTACACCTTC.

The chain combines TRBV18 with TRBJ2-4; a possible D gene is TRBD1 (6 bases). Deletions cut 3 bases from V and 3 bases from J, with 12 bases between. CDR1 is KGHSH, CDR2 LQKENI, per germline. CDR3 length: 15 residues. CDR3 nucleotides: TGTGCCAGCTCACCGTCCCAAGGGGGCAAAAACATTCAGTACTTC. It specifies CASSPSQGGKNIQYF.

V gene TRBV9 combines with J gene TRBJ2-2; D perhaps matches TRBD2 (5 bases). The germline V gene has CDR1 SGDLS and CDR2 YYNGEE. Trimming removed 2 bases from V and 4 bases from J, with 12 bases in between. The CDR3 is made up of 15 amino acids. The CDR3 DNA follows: TGTGCCAGCAGCGTTGGTCCCGAGGGCACCGGGGAGCTGTTTTTT. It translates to CASSVGPEGTGELFF.

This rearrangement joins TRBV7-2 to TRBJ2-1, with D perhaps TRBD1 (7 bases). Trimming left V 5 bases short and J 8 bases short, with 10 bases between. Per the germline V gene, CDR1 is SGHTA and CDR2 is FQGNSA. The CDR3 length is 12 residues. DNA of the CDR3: TGTGCCAGCAGCCTCAGGGGGGATGAGCAGTTCTTC. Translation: CASSLRGDEQFF.

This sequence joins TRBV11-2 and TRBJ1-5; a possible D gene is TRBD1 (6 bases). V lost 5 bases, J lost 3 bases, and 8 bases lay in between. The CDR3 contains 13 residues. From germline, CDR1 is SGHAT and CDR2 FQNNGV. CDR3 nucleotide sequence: TGTGCCAGCAGCACAGGGCCCAATCAGCCCCAGCATTTT. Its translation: CASSTGPNQPQHF. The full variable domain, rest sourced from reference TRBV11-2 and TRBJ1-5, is EAGVAQSPRYKIIEKRQSVAFWCNPISGHATLYWYQQILGQGPKLLIQFQNNGVVDDSQLPKDRFSAERLKGVDSTLKIQPAKLEDSAVYLCASSTGPNQPQHFGDGTRLSIL.

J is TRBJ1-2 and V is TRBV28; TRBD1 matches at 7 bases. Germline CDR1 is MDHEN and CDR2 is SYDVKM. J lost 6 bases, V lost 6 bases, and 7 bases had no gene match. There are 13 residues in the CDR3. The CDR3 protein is CASSRTGADGYTF. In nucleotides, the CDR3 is TGTGCCAGCAGCCGTACAGGGGCTGATGGCTACACCTTC.

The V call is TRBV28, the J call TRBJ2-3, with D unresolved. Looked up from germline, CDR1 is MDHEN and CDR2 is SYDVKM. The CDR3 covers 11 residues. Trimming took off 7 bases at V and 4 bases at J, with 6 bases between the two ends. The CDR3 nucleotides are TGTGCCAGCACTCTGTCAGATACGCAGTATTTT. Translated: CASTLSDTQYF.

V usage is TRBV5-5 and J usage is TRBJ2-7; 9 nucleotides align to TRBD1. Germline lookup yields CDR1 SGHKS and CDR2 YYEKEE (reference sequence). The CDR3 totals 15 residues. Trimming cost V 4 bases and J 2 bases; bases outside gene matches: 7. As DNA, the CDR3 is TGTGCCAGCAGCCCGAGTGGGACAGGGACCTACGAGCAGTACTTC. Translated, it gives CASSPSGTGTYEQYF.

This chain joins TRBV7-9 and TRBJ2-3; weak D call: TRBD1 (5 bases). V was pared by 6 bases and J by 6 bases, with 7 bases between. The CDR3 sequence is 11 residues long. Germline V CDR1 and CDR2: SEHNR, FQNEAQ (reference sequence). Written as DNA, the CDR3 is TGTGCCAGCAGTAACAGGGATACGCAGTATTTT. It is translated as CASSNRDTQYF.

DNA for the CDR3: TGTGCCAGCAGCTTTATGGGTAGCGGGGGCGATACGCAGTATTTT. Its protein product is CASSFMGSGGDTQYF. This sequence joins TRBV28 and TRBJ2-3, with TRBD2 identical over 9 bases. The germline CDR1 and CDR2 sequences are MDHEN and SYDVKM. The CDR3 length is 15 residues. Germline trimming cut 6 bases from V and 6 bases from J; bases unmatched to any gene: 10.

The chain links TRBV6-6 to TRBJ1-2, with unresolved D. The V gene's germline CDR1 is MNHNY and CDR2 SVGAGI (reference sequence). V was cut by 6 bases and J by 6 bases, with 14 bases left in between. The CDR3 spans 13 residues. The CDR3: CASRHSGGNGYTF. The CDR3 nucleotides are TGTGCCAGCAGACACAGCGGAGGGAATGGCTACACCTTC.

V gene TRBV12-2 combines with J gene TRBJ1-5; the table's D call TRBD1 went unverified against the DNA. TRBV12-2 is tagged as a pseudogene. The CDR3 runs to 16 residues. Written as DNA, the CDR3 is TGTGCAAGTCGCTTAGCGCCAGGGAAGTATCGGCAGCCCCAGCATTTT. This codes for CASRLAPGKYRQPQHF.

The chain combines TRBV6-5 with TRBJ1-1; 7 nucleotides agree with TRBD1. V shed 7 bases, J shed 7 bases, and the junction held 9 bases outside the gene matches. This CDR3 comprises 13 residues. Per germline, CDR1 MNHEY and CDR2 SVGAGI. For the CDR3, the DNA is TGTGCCAGCAAAACGACAGGGCGCTTTGAAGCTTTCTTT. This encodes CASKTTGRFEAFF.

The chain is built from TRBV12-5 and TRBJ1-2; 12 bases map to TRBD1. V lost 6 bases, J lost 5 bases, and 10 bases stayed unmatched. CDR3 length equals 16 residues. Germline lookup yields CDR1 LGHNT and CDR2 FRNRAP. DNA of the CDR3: TGTGCTAGTGGGGGACAGGGGGCGAAGAAGACTTATGGCTACACCTTC. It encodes CASGGQGAKKTYGYTF.

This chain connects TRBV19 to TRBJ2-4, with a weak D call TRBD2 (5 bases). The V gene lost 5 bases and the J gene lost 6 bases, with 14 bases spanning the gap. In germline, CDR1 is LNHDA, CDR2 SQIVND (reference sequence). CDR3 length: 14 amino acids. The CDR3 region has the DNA TGTGCCAGTAGTGGAATCGGGGTCTCAAACATTCAGTACTTC. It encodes CASSGIGVSNIQYF.